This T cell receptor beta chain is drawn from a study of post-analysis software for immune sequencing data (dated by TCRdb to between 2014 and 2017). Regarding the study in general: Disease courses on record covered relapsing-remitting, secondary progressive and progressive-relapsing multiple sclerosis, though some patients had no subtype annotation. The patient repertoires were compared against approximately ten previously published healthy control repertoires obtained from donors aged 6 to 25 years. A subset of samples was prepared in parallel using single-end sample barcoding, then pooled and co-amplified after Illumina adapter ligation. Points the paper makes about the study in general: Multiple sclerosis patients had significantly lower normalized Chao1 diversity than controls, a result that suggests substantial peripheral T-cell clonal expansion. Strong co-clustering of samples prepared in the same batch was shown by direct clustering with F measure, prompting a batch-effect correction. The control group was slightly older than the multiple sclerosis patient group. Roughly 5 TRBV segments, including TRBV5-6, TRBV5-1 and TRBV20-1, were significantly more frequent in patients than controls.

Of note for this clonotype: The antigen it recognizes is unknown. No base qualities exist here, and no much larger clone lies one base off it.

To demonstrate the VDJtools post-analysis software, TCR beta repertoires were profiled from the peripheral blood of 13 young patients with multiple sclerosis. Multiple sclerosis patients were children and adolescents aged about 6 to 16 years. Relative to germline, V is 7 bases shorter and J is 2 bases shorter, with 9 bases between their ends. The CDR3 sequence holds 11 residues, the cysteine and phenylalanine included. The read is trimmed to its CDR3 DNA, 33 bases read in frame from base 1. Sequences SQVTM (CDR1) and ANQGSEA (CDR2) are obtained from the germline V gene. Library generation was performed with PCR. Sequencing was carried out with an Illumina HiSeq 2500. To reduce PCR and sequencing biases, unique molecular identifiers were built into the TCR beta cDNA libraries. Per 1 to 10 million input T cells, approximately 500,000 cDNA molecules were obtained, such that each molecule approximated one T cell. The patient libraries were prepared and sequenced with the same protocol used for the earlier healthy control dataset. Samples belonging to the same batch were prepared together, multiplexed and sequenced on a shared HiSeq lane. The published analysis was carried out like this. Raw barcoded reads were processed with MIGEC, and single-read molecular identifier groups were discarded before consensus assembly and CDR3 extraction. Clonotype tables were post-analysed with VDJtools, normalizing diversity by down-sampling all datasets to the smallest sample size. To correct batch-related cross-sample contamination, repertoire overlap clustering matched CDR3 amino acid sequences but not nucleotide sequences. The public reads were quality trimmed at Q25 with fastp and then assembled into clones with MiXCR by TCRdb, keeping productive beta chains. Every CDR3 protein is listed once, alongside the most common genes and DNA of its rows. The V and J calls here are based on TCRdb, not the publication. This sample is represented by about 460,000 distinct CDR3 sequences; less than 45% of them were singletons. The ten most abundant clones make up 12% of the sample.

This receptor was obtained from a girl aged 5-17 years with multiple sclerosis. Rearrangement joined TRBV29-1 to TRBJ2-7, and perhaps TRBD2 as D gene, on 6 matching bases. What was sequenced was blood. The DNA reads TGCAGCGGCGGGGTTACCTACGAGCAGTACTTC. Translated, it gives CSGGVTYEQYF.